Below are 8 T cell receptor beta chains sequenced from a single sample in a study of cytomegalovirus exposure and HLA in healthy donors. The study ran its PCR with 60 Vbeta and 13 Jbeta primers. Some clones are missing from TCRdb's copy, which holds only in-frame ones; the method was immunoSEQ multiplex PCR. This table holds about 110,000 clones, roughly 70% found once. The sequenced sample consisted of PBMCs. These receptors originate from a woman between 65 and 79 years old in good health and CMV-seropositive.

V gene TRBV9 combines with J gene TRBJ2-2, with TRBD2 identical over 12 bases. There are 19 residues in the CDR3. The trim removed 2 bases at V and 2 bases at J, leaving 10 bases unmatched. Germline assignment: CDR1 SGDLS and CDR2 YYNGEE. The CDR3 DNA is TGTGCCAGCAGCGTGGGTCTAGCGGGGGGGCCGTTCAACACCGGGGAGCTGTTTTTT. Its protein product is CASSVGLAGGPFNTGELFF.

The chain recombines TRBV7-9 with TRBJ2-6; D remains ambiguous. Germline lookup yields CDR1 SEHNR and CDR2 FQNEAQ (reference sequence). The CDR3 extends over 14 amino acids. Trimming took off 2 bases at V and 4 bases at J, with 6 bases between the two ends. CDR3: CASSLMEGANVLTF. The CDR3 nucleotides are TGTGCCAGCAGCTTAATGGAGGGGGCCAACGTCCTGACTTTC.

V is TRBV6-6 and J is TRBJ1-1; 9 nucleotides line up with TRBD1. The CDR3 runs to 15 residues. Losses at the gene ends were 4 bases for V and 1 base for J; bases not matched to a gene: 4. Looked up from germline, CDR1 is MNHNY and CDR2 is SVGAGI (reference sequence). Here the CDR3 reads CASSLGQGWNTEAFF. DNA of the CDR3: TGTGCCAGCAGTTTGGGACAGGGATGGAACACTGAAGCTTTCTTT.

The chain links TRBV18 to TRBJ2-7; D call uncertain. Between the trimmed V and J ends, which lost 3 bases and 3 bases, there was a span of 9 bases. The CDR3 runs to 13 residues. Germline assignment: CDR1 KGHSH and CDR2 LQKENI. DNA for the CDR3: TGTGCCAGCTCACCCCCGGAGATCTACGAGCAGTACTTC. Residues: CASSPPEIYEQYF.

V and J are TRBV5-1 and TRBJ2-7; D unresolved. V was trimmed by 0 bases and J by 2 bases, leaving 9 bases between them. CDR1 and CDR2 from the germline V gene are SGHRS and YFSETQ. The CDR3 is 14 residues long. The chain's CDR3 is CASSLAEVTYEQYF. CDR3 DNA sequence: TGCGCCAGCAGCTTGGCCGAGGTCACCTACGAGCAGTACTTC.

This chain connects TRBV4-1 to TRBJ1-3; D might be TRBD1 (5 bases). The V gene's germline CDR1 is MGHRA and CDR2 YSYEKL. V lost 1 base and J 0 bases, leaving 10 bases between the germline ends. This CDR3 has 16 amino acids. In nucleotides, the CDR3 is TGCGCCAGCAGCCAAGGACAGTTTTTCTCTGGAAACACCATATATTTT. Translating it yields CASSQGQFFSGNTIYF.

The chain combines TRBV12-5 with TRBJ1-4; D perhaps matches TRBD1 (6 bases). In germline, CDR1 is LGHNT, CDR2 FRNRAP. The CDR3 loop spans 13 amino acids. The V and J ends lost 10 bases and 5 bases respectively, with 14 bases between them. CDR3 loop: CAIQGPQNEKLFF. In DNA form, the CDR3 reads TGTGCTATACAGGGCCCTCAAAATGAAAAACTGTTTTTT.

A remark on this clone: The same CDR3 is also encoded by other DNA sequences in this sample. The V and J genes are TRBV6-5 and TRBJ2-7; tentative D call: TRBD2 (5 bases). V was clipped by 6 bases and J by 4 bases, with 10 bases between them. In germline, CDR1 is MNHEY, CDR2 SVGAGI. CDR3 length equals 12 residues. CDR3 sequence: CASRTGLYEQYF. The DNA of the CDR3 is TGTGCCAGCAGGACTGGACTGTACGAGCAGTACTTC.